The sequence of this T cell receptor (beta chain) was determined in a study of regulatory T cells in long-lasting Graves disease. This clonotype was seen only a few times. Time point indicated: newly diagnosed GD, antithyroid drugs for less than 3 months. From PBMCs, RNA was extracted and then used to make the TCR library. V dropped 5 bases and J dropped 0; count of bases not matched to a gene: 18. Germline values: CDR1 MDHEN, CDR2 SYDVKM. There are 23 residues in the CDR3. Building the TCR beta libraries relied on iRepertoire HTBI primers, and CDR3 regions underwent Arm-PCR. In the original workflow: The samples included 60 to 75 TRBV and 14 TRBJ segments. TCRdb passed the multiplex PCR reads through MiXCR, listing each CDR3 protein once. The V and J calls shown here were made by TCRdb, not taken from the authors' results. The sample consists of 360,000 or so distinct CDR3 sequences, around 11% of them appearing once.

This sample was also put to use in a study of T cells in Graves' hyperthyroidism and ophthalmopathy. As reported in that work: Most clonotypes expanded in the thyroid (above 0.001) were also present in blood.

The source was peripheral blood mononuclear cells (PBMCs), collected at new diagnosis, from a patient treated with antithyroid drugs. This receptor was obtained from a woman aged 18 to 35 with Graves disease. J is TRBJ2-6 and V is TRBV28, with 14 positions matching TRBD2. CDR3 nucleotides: TGTGCCAGCAGTCATGGACTAGCGGGAGGCTCCTTTGATATCCTCTCTGGGGCCAACGTCCTGACTTTC. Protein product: CASSHGLAGGSFDILSGANVLTF.